One sample yielded the 5 T cell receptor beta chains listed below, sequenced in a study of T cell responses to AZD1222 COVID-19 vaccine. Libraries were prepared by immunoSEQ multiplex PCR; TCRdb keeps only in-frame clonotypes and omits some of them. This table holds some 180,000 clones, roughly 92% found once. The material sequenced was peripheral blood, taken 28 days after the second AZD1222 dose. Source of these receptors: an adult who received the AZD1222 COVID-19 vaccine.

The count of this clone is one. The rearrangement uses TRBV3-1 (or the pseudogene TRBV3-2) and TRBJ2-3; 7 nucleotides line up with TRBD2. This CDR3 contains 12 residues. J was trimmed by 3 bases and V by 7 bases; bases with no gene match: 1. Germline lookup yields CDR1 LGHDT and CDR2 YNNKEL (reference sequence). DNA for the CDR3: TGTGCCAGCACGGGGGGTACAGATACGCAGTATTTT. Encoded protein: CASTGGTDTQYF.

The rearrangement joins TRBV19 to TRBJ2-2; possible D gene TRBD1, 7 bases. The ends were cut back, 3 bases at V and 4 bases at J, with 18 bases in the middle. Germline-derived CDR1 and CDR2 are LNHDA and SQIVND (reference sequence). The CDR3 sequence is 17 residues long. The CDR3 DNA sequence: TGTGCCAGTAGTATGGGTGACAGGGAGGAGGGCACCGGGGAGCTGTTTTTT. It yields the protein CASSMGDREEGTGELFF.

The genes are TRBV5-6 and TRBJ1-5, with a tentative D call TRBD1 (6 bases). Germline assignment: CDR1 SGHDT and CDR2 YYEEEE. The CDR3 is 15 amino acids. The V and J ends lost 0 bases and 3 bases respectively, with 10 bases between them. CDR3 DNA: TGTGCCAGCAGCTTGGGACAGGCATACAATCAGCCCCAGCATTTT. As protein: CASSLGQAYNQPQHF.

V is TRBV7-9 and J is TRBJ2-3; 13 nucleotides match TRBD2. Trimming at V came to 3 bases and at J to 2 bases, leaving 5 bases not matched to a gene. This CDR3 has 17 residues. Looked up from germline, CDR1 is SEHNR and CDR2 is FQNEAQ (reference sequence). The CDR3 spells CASSLGGLAGSTDTQYF. CDR3 in DNA: TGTGCCAGCAGCTTGGGGGGACTAGCGGGGTCCACAGATACGCAGTATTTT.

The V and J genes are TRBV7-9 and TRBJ1-2; possible D gene TRBD1, 5 bases. The CDR3 length is 17 residues. Trimming took off 3 bases at V and 0 bases at J, with 17 bases between the two ends. Germline V gene lookup returns CDR1 SEHNR and CDR2 FQNEAQ (reference sequence). Here the CDR3 DNA reads TGTGCCAGCAGCTTTTCTGGGACTATGTGGACTAACTATGGCTACACCTTC. This codes for CASSFSGTMWTNYGYTF.